One T cell receptor beta chain is described in this entry. The antigen is undetermined. A second PCR of roughly 6 to 12 cycles used a sample-barcoded 5' primer and a J-beta primer mix. There were at least 2.5 million CDR3-containing paired-end reads obtained from each sample. TCRdb ran MiXCR on the 5' RACE reads and lists one entry per CDR3 protein. The table has around 650,000 distinct CDR3 sequences, approximately 30% seen once. The record originates from a study of blood T cells in healthy people across ages. Study-wide context: Capture by template switching was about one barcoded beta molecule per two T cells.

Study conclusions and caveats: A greater number of naive CD4+ cells and higher diversity distinguished long-lived donors from aged donors. Strong correlation was found linking TCR beta diversity to naive T cell percentage.

Source material: blood. The origin of this receptor is a woman aged 80 or over in good health.

The CDR3, as DNA: TGTGCCAGCAGGAGACAAGAAAAACTGTTTTTT. Its translation is CASRRQEKLFF. J is TRBJ1-4 and V is TRBV6-6, with D hard to call. Germline assignment: CDR1 MNHNY and CDR2 SVGAGI (reference sequence). This CDR3 has 11 amino acids. The V gene lost 6 bases and the J gene lost 8 bases, with 7 bases spanning the gap.